This TCR beta chain is from a study of blood T cell repertoires in COVID-19. Looking at the study overall: Samples came from the United States, Italy and Spain, spanning acute and convalescent COVID-19.

This clone has more than one count but fewer than ten. The CDR3 is 14 residues long. Trimming cost V 2 bases and J 3 bases, with 9 bases left between them. Germline V gives CDR1 SGHRS, CDR2 YFSETQ. Method: immunoSEQ multiplex PCR; TCRdb's copy keeps in-frame clones and lacks some. The sample comprises some 140,000 clones, about 89% of which are singletons, and roughly 2.5% rests with the top ten. The sequencing sample was made of peripheral blood. The genes are TRBV5-1 and TRBJ1-3; possibly TRBD1 for D (5 bases). The sequence was collected from a man aged 45-65 years with active COVID-19. The CDR3 protein is CASSLGDFGNTIYF. CDR3 nucleotides: TGCGCCAGCAGCTTAGGGGACTTTGGAAACACCATATATTTT. Full variable domain (rest looked up from reference TRBV5-1 and TRBJ1-3): KAGVTQTPRYLIKTRGQQVTLSCSPISGHRSVSWYQQTPGQGLQFLFEYFSETQRNKGNFPGRFSGRQFSNSRSEMNVSTLELGDSALYLCASSLGDFGNTIYFGEGSWLTVV.